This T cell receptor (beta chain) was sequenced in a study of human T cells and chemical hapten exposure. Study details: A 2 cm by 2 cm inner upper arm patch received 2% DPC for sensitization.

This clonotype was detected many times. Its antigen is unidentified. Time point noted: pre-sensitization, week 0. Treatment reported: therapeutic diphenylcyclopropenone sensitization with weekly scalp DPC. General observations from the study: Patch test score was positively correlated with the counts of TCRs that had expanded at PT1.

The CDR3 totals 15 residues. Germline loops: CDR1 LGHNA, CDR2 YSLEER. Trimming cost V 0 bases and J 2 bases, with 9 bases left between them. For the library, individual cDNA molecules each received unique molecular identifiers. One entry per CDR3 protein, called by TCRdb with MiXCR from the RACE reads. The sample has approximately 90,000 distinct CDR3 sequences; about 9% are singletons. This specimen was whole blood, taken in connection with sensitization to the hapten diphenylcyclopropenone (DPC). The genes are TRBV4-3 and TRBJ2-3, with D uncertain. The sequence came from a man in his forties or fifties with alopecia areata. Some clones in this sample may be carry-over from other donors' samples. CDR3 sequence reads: CASSQDRLHTDTQYF. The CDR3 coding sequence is TGCGCCAGCAGCCAAGATAGACTCCACACAGATACGCAGTATTTT.